One TCR beta chain is described in this entry. Its antigen remains unknown. The data were taken from a study of CD8+CD57+ T cells in acquired aplastic anemia. Study context: Sorted CD4+ and CD8+ cells gave a mean 3.2 ug DNA, range about 0.19 to 27.4 ug. Study-wide points: In common between the patients and the controls were more than 25 CD8+ CDR3 sequences.

Germline CDR1 is SNHLY and CDR2 is FYNNEI. The CDR3 totals 15 residues. Unmatched junction bases numbered 11, after V lost 6 bases and J lost 7 bases. The TCR beta profiling, which covered VDJ combination and CDR3 sequence, was carried out using genomic DNA as the template. TCRdb used MiXCR to reprocess the reads, holding one entry per CDR3 protein. The sample has tens of thousands of distinct CDR3 sequences, roughly 65% seen once; the top ten hold roughly a quarter. This clonotype was obtained from a human donor in good health, serving as a control. The sequenced material came from sorted CD4+, CD8+, or CD8+CD57+ T cells (not recorded which) from PBMCs. V usage is TRBV2 and J usage is TRBJ2-1, with 8 nucleotides matching TRBD2. CDR3 nucleotides: TGTGCCAGCAGCGGACAAGCGGGAGCGAGGAATGAGCAGTTCTTC. Amino acids: CASSGQAGARNEQFF.